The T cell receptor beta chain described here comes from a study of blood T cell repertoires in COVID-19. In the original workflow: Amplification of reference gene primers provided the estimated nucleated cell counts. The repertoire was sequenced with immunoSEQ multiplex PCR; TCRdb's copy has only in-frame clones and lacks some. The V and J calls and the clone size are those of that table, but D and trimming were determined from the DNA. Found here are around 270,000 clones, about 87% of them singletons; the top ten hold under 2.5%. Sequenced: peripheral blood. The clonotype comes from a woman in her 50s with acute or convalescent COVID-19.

In DNA, the CDR3 is TGTGCCAGCAGTTTAACGACTAGCGGAGTGGAGCAGTACTTC. This sequence encodes CASSLTTSGVEQYF. This sequence joins TRBV28 and TRBJ2-7, with 9 bases fitting TRBD2. Germline-derived CDR1 and CDR2 are MDHEN and SYDVKM. Losses at the gene ends were 2 bases for V and 7 bases for J; bases not matched to a gene: 6. This CDR3 region has 14 residues.